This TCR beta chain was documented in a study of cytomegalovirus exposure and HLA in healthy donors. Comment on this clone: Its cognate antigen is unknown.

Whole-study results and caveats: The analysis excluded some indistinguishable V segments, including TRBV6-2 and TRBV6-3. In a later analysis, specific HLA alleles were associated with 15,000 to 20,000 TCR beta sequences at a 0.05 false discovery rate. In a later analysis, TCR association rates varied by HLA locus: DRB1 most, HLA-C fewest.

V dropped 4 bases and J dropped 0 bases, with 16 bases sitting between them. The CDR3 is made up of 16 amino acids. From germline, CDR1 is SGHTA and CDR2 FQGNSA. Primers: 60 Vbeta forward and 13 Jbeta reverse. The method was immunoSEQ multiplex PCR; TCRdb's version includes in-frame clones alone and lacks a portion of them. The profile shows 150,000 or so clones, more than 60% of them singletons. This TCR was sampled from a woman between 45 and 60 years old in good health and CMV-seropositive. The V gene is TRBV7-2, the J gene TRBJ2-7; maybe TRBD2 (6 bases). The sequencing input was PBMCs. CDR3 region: CASSSRRGGSSYEQYF. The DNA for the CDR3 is TGTGCCAGCAGCTCCAGGAGGGGCGGGTCCTCCTACGAGCAGTACTTC.